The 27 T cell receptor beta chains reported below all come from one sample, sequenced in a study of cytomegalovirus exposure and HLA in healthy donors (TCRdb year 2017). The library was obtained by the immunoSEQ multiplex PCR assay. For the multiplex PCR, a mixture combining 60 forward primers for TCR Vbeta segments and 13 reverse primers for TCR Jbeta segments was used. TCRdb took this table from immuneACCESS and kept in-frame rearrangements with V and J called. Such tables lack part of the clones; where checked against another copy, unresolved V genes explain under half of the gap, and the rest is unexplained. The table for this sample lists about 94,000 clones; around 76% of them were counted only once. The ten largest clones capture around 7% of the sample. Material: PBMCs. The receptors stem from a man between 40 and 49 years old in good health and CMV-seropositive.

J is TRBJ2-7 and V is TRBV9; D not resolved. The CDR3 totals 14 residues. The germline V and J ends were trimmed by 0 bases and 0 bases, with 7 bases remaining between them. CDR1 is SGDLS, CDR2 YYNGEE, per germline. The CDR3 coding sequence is TGTGCCAGCAGCGTAGGCGCCAACTCCTACGAGCAGTACTTC. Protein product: CASSVGANSYEQYF.

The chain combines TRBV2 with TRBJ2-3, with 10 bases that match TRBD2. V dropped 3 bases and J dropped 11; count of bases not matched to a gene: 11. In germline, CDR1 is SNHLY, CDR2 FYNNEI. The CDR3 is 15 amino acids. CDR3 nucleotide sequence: TGTGCCAGCAGTGACCCTAGCGGGGGCGACTCTAAGCAGTATTTT. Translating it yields CASSDPSGGDSKQYF.

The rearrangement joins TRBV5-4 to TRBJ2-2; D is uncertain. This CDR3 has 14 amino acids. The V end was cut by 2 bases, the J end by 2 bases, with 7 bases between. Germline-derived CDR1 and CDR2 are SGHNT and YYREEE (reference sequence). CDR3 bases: TGTGCCAGCAGCTTAGCATTAAACACCGGGGAGCTGTTTTTT. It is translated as CASSLALNTGELFF.

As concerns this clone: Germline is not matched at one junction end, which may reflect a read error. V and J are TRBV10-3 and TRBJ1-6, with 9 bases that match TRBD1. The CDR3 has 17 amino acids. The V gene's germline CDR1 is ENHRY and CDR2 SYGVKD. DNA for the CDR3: TGTGCCATCGGTGAGTCGTTTTATACAGGGGGCGCCTCACCCCTCCACTTT. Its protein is CAIGESFYTGGASPLHF.

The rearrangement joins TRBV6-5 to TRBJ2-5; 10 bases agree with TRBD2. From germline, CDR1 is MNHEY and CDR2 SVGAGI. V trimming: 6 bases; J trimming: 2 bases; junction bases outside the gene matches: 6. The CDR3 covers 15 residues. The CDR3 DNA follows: TGTGCCAGCAGCGCCGGACTAGCGGAACAAGAGACCCAGTACTTC. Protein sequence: CASSAGLAEQETQYF.

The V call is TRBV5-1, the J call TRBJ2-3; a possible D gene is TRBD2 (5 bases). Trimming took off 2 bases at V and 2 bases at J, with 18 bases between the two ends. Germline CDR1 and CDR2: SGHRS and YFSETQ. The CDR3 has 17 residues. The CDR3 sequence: CASSLYGGSRITDTQYF. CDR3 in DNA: TGCGCCAGCAGCTTATACGGAGGTAGCAGGATCACAGATACGCAGTATTTT.

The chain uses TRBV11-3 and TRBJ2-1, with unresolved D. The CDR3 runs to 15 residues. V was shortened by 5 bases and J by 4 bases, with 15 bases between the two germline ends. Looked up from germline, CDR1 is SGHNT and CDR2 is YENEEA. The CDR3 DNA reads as TGTGCCAGCAGCCCTAACCGAGGTCCGTACAATGAGCAGTTCTTC. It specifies CASSPNRGPYNEQFF.

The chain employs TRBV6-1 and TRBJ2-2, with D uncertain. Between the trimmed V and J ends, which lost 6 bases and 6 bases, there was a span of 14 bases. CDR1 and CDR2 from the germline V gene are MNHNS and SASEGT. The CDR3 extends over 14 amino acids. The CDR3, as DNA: TGTGCCAGCAGGGTTGGTTCGGGTTCCGGGGAGCTGTTTTTT. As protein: CASRVGSGSGELFF.

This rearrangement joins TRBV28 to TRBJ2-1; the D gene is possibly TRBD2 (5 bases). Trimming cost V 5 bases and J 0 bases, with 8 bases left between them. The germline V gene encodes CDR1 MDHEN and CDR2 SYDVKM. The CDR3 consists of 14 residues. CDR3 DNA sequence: TGTGCCAGCAGTGACTATAGCTCCTACAATGAGCAGTTCTTC. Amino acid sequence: CASSDYSSYNEQFF.

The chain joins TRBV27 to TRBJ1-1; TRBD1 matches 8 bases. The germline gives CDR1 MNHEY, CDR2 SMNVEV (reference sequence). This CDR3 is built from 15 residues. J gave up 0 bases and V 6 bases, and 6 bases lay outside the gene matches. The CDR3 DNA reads TGTGCCAGCAGGTTCGAGACAGGGGTGAACACTGAAGCTTTCTTT. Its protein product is CASRFETGVNTEAFF.

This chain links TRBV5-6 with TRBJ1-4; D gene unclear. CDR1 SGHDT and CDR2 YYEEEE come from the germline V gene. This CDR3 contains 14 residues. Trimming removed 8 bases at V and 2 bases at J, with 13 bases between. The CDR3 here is CASLGHATNEKLFF. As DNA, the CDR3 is TGTGCCAGTCTTGGGCATGCGACTAATGAAAAACTGTTTTTT.

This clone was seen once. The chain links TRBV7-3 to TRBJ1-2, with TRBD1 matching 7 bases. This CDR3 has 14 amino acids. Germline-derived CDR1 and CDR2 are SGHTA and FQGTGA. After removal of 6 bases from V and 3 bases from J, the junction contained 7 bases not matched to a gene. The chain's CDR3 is CASRSTGLYYGYTF. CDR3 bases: TGTGCCAGCAGATCGACAGGGCTGTACTATGGCTACACCTTC. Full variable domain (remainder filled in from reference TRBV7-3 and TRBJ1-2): GAGVSQTPSNKVTEKGKYVELRCDPISGHTALYWYRQSLGQGPEFLIYFQGTGAADDSGLPNDRFFAVRPEGSVSTLKIQRTERGDSAVYLCASRSTGLYYGYTFGSGTRLTVV.

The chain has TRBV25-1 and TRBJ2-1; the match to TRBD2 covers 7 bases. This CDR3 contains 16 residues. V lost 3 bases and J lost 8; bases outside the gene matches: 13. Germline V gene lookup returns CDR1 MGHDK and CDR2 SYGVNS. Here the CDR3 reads CASSDSIGGYVDEQFF. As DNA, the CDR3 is TGTGCCAGCAGTGATAGTATCGGGGGGTATGTCGATGAGCAGTTCTTC.

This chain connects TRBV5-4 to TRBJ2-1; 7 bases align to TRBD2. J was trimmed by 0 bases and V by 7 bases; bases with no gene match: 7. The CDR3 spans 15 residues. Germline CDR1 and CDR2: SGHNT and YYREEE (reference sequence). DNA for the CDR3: TGTGCCAGCGAGAAGCGGGGCCCCTCCTACAATGAGCAGTTCTTC. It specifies CASEKRGPSYNEQFF.

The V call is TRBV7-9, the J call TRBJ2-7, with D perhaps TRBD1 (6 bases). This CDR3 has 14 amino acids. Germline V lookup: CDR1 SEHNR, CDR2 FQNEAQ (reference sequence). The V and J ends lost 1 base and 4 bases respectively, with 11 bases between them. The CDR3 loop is CASSLGGQGYEQYF. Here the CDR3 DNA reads TGTGCCAGCAGCTTAGGTGGCCAGGGGTACGAGCAGTACTTC.

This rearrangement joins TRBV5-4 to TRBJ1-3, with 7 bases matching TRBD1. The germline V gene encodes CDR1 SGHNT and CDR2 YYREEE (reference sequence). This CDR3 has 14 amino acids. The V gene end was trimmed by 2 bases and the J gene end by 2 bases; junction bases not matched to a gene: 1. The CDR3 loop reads CASSFQGAGNTIYF. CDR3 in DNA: TGTGCCAGCAGCTTTCAGGGGGCTGGAAACACCATATATTTT.

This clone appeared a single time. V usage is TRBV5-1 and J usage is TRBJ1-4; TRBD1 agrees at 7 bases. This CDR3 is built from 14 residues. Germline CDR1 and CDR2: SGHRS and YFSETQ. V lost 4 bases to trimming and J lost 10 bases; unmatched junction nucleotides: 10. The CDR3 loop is CASSPLMRTGKLFF. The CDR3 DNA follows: TGCGCCAGCAGCCCTTTGATGCGGACAGGAAAACTGTTTTTT.

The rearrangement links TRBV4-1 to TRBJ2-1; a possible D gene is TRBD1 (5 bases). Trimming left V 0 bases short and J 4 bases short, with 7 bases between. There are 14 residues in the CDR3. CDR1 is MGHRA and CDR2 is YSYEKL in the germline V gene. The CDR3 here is CASSQETGYNEQFF. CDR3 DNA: TGCGCCAGCAGCCAAGAAACAGGTTACAATGAGCAGTTCTTC.

The CDR3 DNA is TGCGCCAGCAGTGATGGACAGCTCTACGAGCAGTACTTC. Protein product: CASSDGQLYEQYF. The chain recombines TRBV10-2 with TRBJ2-7; the D gene is possibly TRBD1 (6 bases). V was trimmed by 3 bases and J by 3 bases, leaving 9 bases between them. The CDR3 consists of 13 residues. Per germline, CDR1 WSHSY and CDR2 SAAADI.

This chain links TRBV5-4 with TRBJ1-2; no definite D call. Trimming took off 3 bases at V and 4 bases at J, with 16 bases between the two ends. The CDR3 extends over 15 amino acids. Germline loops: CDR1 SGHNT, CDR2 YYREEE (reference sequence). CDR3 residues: CASSSRVGFGYGYTF. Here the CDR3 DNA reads TGTGCCAGCAGCTCCCGGGTGGGTTTTGGCTATGGCTACACCTTC.

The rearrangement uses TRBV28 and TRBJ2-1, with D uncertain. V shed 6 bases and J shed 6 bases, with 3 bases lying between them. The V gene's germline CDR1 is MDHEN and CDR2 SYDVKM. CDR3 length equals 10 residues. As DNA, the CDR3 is TGTGCCAGCAGCCTCAATGAGCAGTTCTTC. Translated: CASSLNEQFF.

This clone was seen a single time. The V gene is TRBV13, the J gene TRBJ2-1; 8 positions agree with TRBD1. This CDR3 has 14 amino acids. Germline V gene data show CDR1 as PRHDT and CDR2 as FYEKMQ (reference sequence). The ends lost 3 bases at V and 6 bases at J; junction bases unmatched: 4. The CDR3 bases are TGTGCCAGCAGCTTTGAACAGGGGGGCAATGAGCAGTTCTTC. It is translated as CASSFEQGGNEQFF.

CDR3 DNA: TGCAGCGTACGGGACACGGGGTCTAATGAAAAACTGTTTTTT. This encodes CSVRDTGSNEKLFF. The rearrangement uses TRBV29-1 and TRBJ1-4; weak D call: TRBD1 (6 bases). This CDR3 is 14 amino acids long. CDR1 and CDR2 from the germline V gene are SQVTM and ANQGSEA. Deletions cut 6 bases from V and 3 bases from J, with 14 bases between.

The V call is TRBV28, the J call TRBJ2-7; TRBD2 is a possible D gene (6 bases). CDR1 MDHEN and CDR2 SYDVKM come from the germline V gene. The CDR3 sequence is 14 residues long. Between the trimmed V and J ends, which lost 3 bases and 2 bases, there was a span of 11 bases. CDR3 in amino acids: CASSLEGPPYEQYF. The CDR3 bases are TGTGCCAGCAGTTTGGAGGGACCCCCCTACGAGCAGTACTTC.

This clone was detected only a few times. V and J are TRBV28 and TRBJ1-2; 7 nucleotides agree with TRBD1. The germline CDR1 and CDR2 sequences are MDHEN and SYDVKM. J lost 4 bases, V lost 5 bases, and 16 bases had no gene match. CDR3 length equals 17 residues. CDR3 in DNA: TGTGCCAGCAGTCCCATAGGAGGACAGGAAAAGGTCTATGGCTACACCTTC. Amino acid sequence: CASSPIGGQEKVYGYTF.

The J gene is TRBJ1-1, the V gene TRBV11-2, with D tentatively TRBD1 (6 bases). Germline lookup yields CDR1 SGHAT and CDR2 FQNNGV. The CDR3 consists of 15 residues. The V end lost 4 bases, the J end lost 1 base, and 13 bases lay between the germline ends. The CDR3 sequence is CASSSDGQPNTEAFF. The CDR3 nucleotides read TGTGCCAGCAGCTCGGATGGACAGCCGAACACTGAAGCTTTCTTT.

The CDR3 region has the DNA TGCGCCAGCAGCCATGACACCTCTGGAAACACCATATATTTT. Translating gives CASSHDTSGNTIYF. V and J are TRBV4-1 and TRBJ1-3; D ambiguous. This CDR3 is built from 14 residues. Germline assignment: CDR1 MGHRA and CDR2 YSYEKL. The V gene lost 3 bases and the J gene lost 0 bases, with 6 bases spanning the gap.